This TCR beta chain was obtained from a study of T cell clones after liver transplantation. Profiled with immunoSEQ multiplex PCR; TCRdb holds only in-frame clones, not every one. The sample records roughly 100,000 clones, under 90% being singletons. J lost 6 bases, V lost 3 bases, and 6 bases had no gene match. The CDR3 consists of 15 residues. Germline V lookup: CDR1 PRHDT, CDR2 FYEKMQ (reference sequence). The receptor's source is a human patient who received a liver transplant. The T cells may partly be graft donor cells. The sequencing here drew on CD4+ T cells from blood, taken approximately 43 months after liver transplant. V and J are TRBV13 and TRBJ2-3; 10 nucleotides line up with TRBD1. For the CDR3, the DNA is TGTGCCAGCAGCTTGTTTCGGGACAGGGGCGATACGCAGTATTTT. Translating gives CASSLFRDRGDTQYF.